Reported below is one T cell receptor beta chain. This clonotype appeared many times. Its antigen has not been determined. It has no much larger one-base neighbor in the sample; base qualities were not kept. The record originates from a study of T cells in Graves' hyperthyroidism and ophthalmopathy (dated 2019 in TCRdb). Describing the broader study: Peripheral blood was collected at initial diagnosis, before any treatment. To identify TCR V-J signatures that set the groups apart, the researchers used a discovery cohort of roughly 100 patients, made up of some 41 with Graves' ophthalmopathy and about 59 with stable Graves' hyperthyroidism. Prospective prediction of ophthalmopathy was tested in an independent validation cohort consisting of 18 hyperthyroidism patients and more than 15 patients who later progressed to ophthalmopathy. For training and testing, the 95 to 100 patients in the discovery cohort were randomly divided in a 7:3 ratio. Thyroid tissue and blood T-cell repertoires from several Graves' hyperthyroidism patients were also compared in the study. Once sampling was done, hyperthyroidism patients were given methimazole at a starting dose of 30 mg daily, whereas ophthalmopathy patients were given high-dose intravenous methylprednisolone. TCR Vbeta CDR3 sequencing of 120 to 150 peripheral blood samples (43 ophthalmopathy, approximately 80 hyperthyroidism and approximately 17 progressor patients) is reported in the paper.

There are 15 amino acids in the CDR3, from cysteine to phenylalanine inclusive. Just the 45-base CDR3 DNA is kept, in frame starting at base 1. As encoded in the germline V gene, CDR1 is SQVTM while CDR2 is ANQGSEA. V lost 4 bases and J lost 5 bases; the stretch between them is 20 bases long. The full study reports these points: In validation, progression to ophthalmopathy was predicted by the model with around 70% sensitivity and 72.22% specificity, a median of approximately 7.1 months before onset. Sample size was not statistically predetermined, and investigators were not blinded to group allocation. A model built on a 13 V-J signature distinguished ophthalmopathy from stable hyperthyroidism, reaching 85% to 90% sensitivity and about 81% specificity in cross-validation and 80%/75% in testing. Blood samples also contained most of the expanded thyroid clonotypes (frequency above 0.001), which suggests that blood repertoires may reflect thyroid immune responses.

Graves' hyperthyroidism was defined as stable when no progression to ophthalmopathy occurred over 18 months of follow-up. Hyperthyroidism patients were newly diagnosed, with disease duration under 2 months, and aged 18 to 65 years. Exclusion was applied to patients with uncontrolled infections, other autoimmune diseases, pregnancy or lactation. Diagnoses relied on clinical symptoms, serum thyroxine and TRAb, thyroid ultrasound and orbital computed tomography. PBMCs were separated from 10 ml of fresh peripheral blood using Ficoll-Paque density gradient centrifugation. Total RNA was extracted with Trizol reagent, and quality was checked on an Agilent 2100 Bioanalyzer. Amplification of TCR beta CDR3 regions was carried out from RNA transcripts. The first round of RT-PCR for the TCR CDR3 was performed with the HTBI primer set and the Qiagen OneStep RT-PCR kit. Libraries were constructed in a second round of multiplex PCR, after which size selection and purification were carried out. Libraries were sequenced paired-end with 100 bp reads on an Illumina HiSeq2000. The study's own analysis went as follows. Raw data were processed with SOAPnuke, discarding reads with adapters, uncalled bases, mean Phred below 15, or no exact constant-primer or identifier match. COPE v1.2.5 was used to merge the high-quality paired reads, and each unique nucleotide sequence was defined as a clonotype. Clonotypes were aligned to IMGT TRBV, TRBD and TRBJ reference segments using MiTCR v1.1. Analysis was restricted to V-J combinations with a frequency above 0.0001, which covered 99.2% of repertoires. The TCS score was defined as F50 (clonal expansion) divided by E x V (chaos), with BLOSUM62-based TCRdist calculated between CDR3 peptides within each V-J. Welch's t-statistics and random forest reduced 450 to 600 V-J features to about 13, which were used in a naive Bayes classifier (R e1071). The public reads were run again by TCRdb, first through fastp at Q25 and then through MiXCR, and only productive beta chains were kept. Rows merge per CDR3 protein into single entries with the most common DNA and genes. The V and J calls and clone size are TCRdb's, not the authors'. The sample profile shows 550,000 to 600,000 distinct CDR3 sequences; 15% to 20% of them were found once. The top ten clones comprise roughly 18% of the sample.

The sample was blood. The clonotype comes from a woman aged 18 to 35 with Graves' hyperthyroidism. This sequence uses TRBV29-1 and TRBJ2-5; the D gene is perhaps TRBD1 or TRBD2, as each covers 5 bases. The CDR3 region reads CSVGFTGSGKETQYF. The DNA reads TGCAGCGTTGGGTTTACGGGATCAGGGAAGGAGACCCAGTACTTC. This CDR3, with the reference TRBV29-1 and TRBJ2-5 proteins standing in past its ends, gives the full variable domain SAVISQKPSRDICQRGTSLTIQCQVDSQVTMMFWYRQQPGQSLTLIATANQGSEATYESGFVIDKFPISRPNLTFSTLTVSNMSPEDSSIYLCSVGFTGSGKETQYFGPGTRLLVL.